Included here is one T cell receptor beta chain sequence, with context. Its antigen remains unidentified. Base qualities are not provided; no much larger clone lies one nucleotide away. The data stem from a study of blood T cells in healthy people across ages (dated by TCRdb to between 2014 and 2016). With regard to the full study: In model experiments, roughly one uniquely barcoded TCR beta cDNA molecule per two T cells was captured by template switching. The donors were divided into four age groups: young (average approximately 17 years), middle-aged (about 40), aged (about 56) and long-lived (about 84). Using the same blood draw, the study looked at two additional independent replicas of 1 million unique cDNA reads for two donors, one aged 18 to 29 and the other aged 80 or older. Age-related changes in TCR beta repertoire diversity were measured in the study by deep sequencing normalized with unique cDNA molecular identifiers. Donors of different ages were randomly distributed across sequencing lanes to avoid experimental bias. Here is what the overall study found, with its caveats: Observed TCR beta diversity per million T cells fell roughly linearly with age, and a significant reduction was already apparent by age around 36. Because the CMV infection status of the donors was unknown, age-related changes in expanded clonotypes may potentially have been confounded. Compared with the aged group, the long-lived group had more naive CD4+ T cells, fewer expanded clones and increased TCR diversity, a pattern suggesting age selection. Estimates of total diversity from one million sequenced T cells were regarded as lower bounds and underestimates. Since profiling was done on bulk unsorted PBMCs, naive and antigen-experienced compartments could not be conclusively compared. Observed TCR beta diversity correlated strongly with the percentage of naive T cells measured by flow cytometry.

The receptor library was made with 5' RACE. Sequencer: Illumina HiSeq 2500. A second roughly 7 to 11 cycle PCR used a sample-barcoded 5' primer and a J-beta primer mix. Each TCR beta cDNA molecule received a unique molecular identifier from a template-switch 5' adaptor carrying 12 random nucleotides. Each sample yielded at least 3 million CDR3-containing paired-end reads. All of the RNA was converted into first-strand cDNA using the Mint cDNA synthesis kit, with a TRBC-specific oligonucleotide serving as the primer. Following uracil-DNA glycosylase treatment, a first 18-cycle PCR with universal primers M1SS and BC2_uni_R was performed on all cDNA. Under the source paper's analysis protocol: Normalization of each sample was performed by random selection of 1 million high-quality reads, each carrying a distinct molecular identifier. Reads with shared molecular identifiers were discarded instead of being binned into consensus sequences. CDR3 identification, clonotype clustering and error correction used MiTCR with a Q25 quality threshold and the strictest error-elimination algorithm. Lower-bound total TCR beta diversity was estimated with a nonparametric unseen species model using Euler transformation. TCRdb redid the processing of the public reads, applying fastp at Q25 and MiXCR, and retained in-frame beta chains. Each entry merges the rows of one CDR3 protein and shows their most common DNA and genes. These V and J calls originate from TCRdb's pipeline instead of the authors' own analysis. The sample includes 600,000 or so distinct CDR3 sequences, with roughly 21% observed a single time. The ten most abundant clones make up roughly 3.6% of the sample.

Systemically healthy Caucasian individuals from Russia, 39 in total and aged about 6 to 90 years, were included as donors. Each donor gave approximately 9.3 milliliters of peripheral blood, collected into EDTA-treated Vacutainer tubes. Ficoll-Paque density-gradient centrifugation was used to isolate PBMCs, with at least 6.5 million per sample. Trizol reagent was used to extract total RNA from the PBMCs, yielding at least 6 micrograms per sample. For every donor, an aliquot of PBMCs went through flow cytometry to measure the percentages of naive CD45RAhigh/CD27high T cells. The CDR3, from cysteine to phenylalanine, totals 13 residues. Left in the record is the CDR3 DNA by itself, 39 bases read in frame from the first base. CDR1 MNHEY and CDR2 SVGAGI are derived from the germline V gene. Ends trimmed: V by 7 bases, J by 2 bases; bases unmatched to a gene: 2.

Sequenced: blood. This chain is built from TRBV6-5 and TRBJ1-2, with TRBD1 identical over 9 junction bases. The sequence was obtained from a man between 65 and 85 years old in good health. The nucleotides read TGTGCCAGCACAGGGACAGGGAACTATGGCTACACCTTC. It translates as CASTGTGNYGYTF.